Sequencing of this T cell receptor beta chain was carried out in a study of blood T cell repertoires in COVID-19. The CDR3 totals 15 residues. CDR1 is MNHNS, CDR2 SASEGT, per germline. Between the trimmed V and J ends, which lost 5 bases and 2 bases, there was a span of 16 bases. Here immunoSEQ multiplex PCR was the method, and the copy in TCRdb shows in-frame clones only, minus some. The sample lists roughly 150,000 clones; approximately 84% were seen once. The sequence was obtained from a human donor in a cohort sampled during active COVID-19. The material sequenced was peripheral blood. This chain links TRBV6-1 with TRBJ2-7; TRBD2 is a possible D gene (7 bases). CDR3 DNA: TGTGCCAGCAGTTTGGGGGCTAGCGGAACCTACGAGCAGTACTTC. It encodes CASSLGASGTYEQYF.